The 3 T cell receptor beta chains listed next were all sequenced from one sample in a study of shared clonotypes between healthy human individuals (dated by TCRdb to the early 2020s). Library generation was performed with the immunoSEQ multiplex PCR assay. TCRdb obtained this table from immuneACCESS and retained in-frame rearrangements with V and J assigned. These tables miss some clones; where compared with another copy, unresolved V genes account for less than half of the shortfall, and the remainder is unexplained. Across this sample there are about 480,000 clones, with 79% seen only once. The ten largest clones add up to approximately 13% of the sample. Sequenced input: PBMCs. These receptors all come from a woman aged 40 to 50 in good health. Some clones in this sample may be carry-over from other donors' samples.

The V gene is TRBV6-1, the J gene TRBJ2-7; a weak D match, TRBD1 (7 bases). CDR1 MNHNS and CDR2 SASEGT come from the germline V gene. This CDR3 is built from 16 residues. V was shortened by 4 bases and J by 1 base, with 17 bases between the two germline ends. This CDR3 is CASSARRDRESYEQYF. DNA for the CDR3: TGTGCCAGCAGTGCCCGGAGGGACAGAGAATCCTACGAGCAGTACTTC.

CDR3 residues: CASSPIPRAPHYEQYF. The CDR3 DNA sequence: TGTGCCAGCAGCCCCATTCCCAGGGCACCTCACTACGAGCAGTACTTC. This chain connects TRBV7-7 to TRBJ2-7; D possibly corresponds to TRBD1 (5 bases). Germline CDR1 is SSHAT and CDR2 is FNYEAQ (reference sequence). There are 16 residues in the CDR3. The V end was cut by 5 bases, the J end by 3 bases, with 20 bases between.

This chain uses TRBV7-2 with TRBJ2-2; the D is unclear. CDR3 size: 15 residues. Between the trimmed V and J ends, which lost 5 bases and 1 base, there was a span of 11 bases. Germline V gene lookup returns CDR1 SGHTA and CDR2 FQGNSA. CDR3 region: CASSQTRVNTGELFF. The CDR3 DNA reads TGTGCCAGCAGCCAGACCCGGGTGAACACCGGGGAGCTGTTTTTT.